This entry lists 5 T cell receptor beta chains sequenced from one sample in a study of post-analysis software for immune sequencing data. Carried by the TCR beta cDNA libraries were unique molecular identifiers. TCRdb independently ran MiXCR on the PCR reads; one entry per CDR3 protein. The table lists approximately 730,000 distinct CDR3 sequences, around 46% of them singletons. Their antigens are not known. Study conclusions and caveats: With TRBV5-6, TRBV5-1 and TRBV20-1 included, a handful of TRBV segments were more frequent in patients than in controls.

The sequenced sample was blood. The origin of the receptors is a girl between 10 and 17 years old with multiple sclerosis.

This rearrangement joins TRBV5-6 to TRBJ2-3, with 10 bases identical to TRBD2. Per the germline V gene, CDR1 is SGHDT and CDR2 is YYEEEE. J was trimmed by 2 bases and V by 2 bases; bases with no gene match: 8. The CDR3 runs to 17 residues. The CDR3, as DNA: TGTGCCAGCAGCTTCCCTAGCGGGAGCTTACTCACAGATACGCAGTATTTT. Translated: CASSFPSGSLLTDTQYF. The variable domain in full, with the rest retrieved from reference TRBV5-6 and TRBJ2-3, is DAGVTQSPTHLIKTRGQQVTLRCSPKSGHDTVSWYQQALGQGPQFIFQYYEEEERQRGNFPDRFSGHQFPNYSSELNVNALLLGDSALYLCASSFPSGSLLTDTQYFGPGTRLTVL.

This sequence joins TRBV6-5 and TRBJ1-2, with D tentatively TRBD1 (5 bases). CDR3 length: 13 amino acids. CDR1 is MNHEY, CDR2 SVGAGI, per germline. The V end lost 6 bases, the J end lost 6 bases, and 14 bases lay between the germline ends. The CDR3 nucleotides read TGTGCCAGCAGGGGGGTCGGGAAGGATGGCTACACCTTC. It encodes CASRGVGKDGYTF.

This clonotype was picked up many times. The rearrangement links TRBV7-2 to TRBJ1-1, with a possible D match to TRBD1 (6 bases). V was trimmed by 5 bases and J by 4 bases, leaving 11 bases between them. The CDR3 is 13 amino acids. Germline lookup yields CDR1 SGHTA and CDR2 FQGNSA. CDR3 nucleotide sequence: TGTGCCAGCAGCGGGGGACAACTCACTGAAGCTTTCTTT. Residues: CASSGGQLTEAFF.

The table lists this clonotype with many counts. V gene TRBV7-3 combines with J gene TRBJ1-2; the match to TRBD1 covers 8 bases. This CDR3 is built from 13 residues. Per germline, CDR1 SGHTA and CDR2 FQGTGA. V dropped 8 bases and J dropped 3; count of bases not matched to a gene: 5. The CDR3 loop is CASGPDRDYGYTF. The CDR3 DNA follows: TGTGCCAGCGGACCGGACAGGGACTATGGCTACACCTTC.

This clonotype was counted only a few times. The chain has TRBV6-1 and TRBJ2-3; TRBD2 agrees at 7 bases. Per germline, CDR1 MNHNS and CDR2 SASEGT. The CDR3 is 15 residues long. V lost 2 bases to trimming and J lost 5 bases; unmatched junction nucleotides: 7. CDR3: CASSETGRSGDTQYF. The CDR3 DNA reads as TGTGCCAGCAGTGAAACCGGGAGGTCGGGAGATACGCAGTATTTT.